One sample yielded the 32 T cell receptor beta chains listed below, sequenced in a study of cytomegalovirus exposure and HLA in healthy donors (dated by TCRdb to about 2017). Libraries were constructed by the immunoSEQ multiplex PCR assay. A mixture of 60 forward primers for TCR Vbeta segments and 13 reverse primers for TCR Jbeta segments was used in the multiplex PCR. TCRdb carries this immuneACCESS record with in-frame sequences only. Its versions omit some clonotypes, under half of them owing to an unresolved V gene in the studies checked, with the rest unexplained. The sample data list 90,000 to 150,000 clones, and approximately 80% of these were observed just once. Together, the top ten hold approximately 12% of the sample. What was sequenced was PBMCs. These TCRs come from a woman between 35 and 50 years old in good health and CMV-seropositive.

This clone was observed a handful of times. V gene TRBV23-1 combines with J gene TRBJ1-1; 8 bases agree with TRBD1. TRBV23-1 is sorted into the ORF group, with uncertain function. The V and J ends lost 2 bases and 1 base, in that order; junction bases with no gene match: 3. This CDR3 has 15 amino acids. Written as DNA, the CDR3 is TGCGCCAGCAGTCAACTGGGACAGGCGAACACTGAAGCTTTCTTT. Its translation is CASSQLGQANTEAFF.

This chain links TRBV5-6 with TRBJ1-2; D not certain. CDR3 size: 14 residues. Germline CDR1 is SGHDT and CDR2 is YYEEEE. Deletions cut 1 base from V and 4 bases from J, with 11 bases between. In nucleotides, the CDR3 is TGTGCCAGCAGCTTGTCGTCTTCGGTCTATGGCTACACCTTC. This encodes CASSLSSSVYGYTF.

This chain connects TRBV30 to TRBJ2-3; D perhaps matches TRBD2 (5 bases). Per the germline V gene, CDR1 is GTSNPN and CDR2 is SVGIG (reference sequence). The germline V and J ends were trimmed by 4 bases and 3 bases, with 11 bases remaining between them. The CDR3 contains 13 residues. In DNA, the CDR3 is TGTGCCTGGATGGGGAGTTCAACAGATACGCAGTATTTT. Amino acids: CAWMGSSTDTQYF.

The rearrangement links TRBV25-1 to TRBJ1-1; D uncertain. The CDR3 covers 13 residues. The germline V gene has CDR1 MGHDK and CDR2 SYGVNS. The V and J ends lost 0 bases and 9 bases respectively, with 11 bases between them. The CDR3 protein is CASSEYEENQAFF. DNA for the CDR3: TGTGCCAGCAGTGAATATGAGGAAAATCAAGCTTTCTTT.

The V gene is TRBV10-3, the J gene TRBJ1-2; 7 nucleotides agree with TRBD1. The CDR3 loop spans 18 amino acids. Germline CDR1 is ENHRY and CDR2 is SYGVKD. The J segment lost 3 bases and the V segment lost 7 bases, leaving 20 bases of the junction unmatched. CDR3 in DNA: TGTGCCATCACATCTTGGACAGGTAGGCGGGACAGATACTATGGCTACACCTTC. Translation gives CAITSWTGRRDRYYGYTF.

This chain connects TRBV7-2 to TRBJ2-5; D is unresolved. The V gene lost 0 bases and the J gene lost 1 base, with 6 bases spanning the gap. The CDR3 is 14 residues long. Germline CDR1 and CDR2: SGHTA and FQGNSA. In nucleotides, the CDR3 is TGTGCCAGCAGCTTAGCCGTCGGCCAAGAGACCCAGTACTTC. Translating gives CASSLAVGQETQYF.

This chain links TRBV30 with TRBJ1-1, with D perhaps matching TRBD1 (5 bases). Between the trimmed V and J ends, which lost 3 bases and 4 bases, there was a span of 24 bases. CDR1 GTSNPN and CDR2 SVGIG come from the germline V gene (reference sequence). The CDR3 runs to 17 residues. The CDR3 DNA sequence: TGTGCCTGGAGCGACGGGGGTATTGGACCTCCGACCACTGAAGCTTTCTTT. Translating gives CAWSDGGIGPPTTEAFF.

V and J are TRBV30 and TRBJ2-7, with a weak D call TRBD1 (5 bases). Germline assignment: CDR1 GTSNPN and CDR2 SVGIG (reference sequence). CDR3 length: 13 amino acids. The V end was cut by 3 bases, the J end by 2 bases, with 11 bases between. CDR3 DNA sequence: TGTGCCTGGAGGCAGCAAGGGGCCTACGAGCAGTACTTC. It yields the protein CAWRQQGAYEQYF.

The genes are TRBV4-2 and TRBJ1-1, with D tentatively TRBD1 (6 bases). CDR1 LGHNA and CDR2 YNFKEQ come from the germline V gene. The CDR3 runs 12 residues. Trimming took 3 bases from V and 5 from J, leaving 7 bases between them. CDR3 sequence: CASSHRGTEAFF. In DNA, the CDR3 is TGTGCCAGCAGCCACAGGGGAACTGAAGCTTTCTTT.

The chain has TRBV5-4 and TRBJ1-4; D ambiguous. This CDR3 comprises 15 residues. Trimming took off 1 base at V and 8 bases at J, with 15 bases between the two ends. CDR1 SGHNT and CDR2 YYREEE come from the germline V gene (reference sequence). The CDR3 DNA sequence: TGTGCCAGCAGCTTGTCCGGGAACAGAGGGGAAAAACTGTTTTTT. Amino acid sequence: CASSLSGNRGEKLFF.

The V and J genes are TRBV6-1 and TRBJ1-5, with D tentatively TRBD1 (6 bases). This CDR3 is 14 amino acids long. Germline assignment: CDR1 MNHNS and CDR2 SASEGT. Trimming cost V 2 bases and J 5 bases, with 10 bases left between them. The CDR3 loop is CASSERQVYQPQHF. The CDR3 DNA sequence: TGTGCCAGCAGTGAAAGACAGGTTTATCAGCCCCAGCATTTT.

V is TRBV6-6 and J is TRBJ2-1, with D perhaps matching TRBD1 (6 bases). Trimming left V 8 bases short and J 7 bases short, with 18 bases between. Germline loops: CDR1 MNHNY, CDR2 SVGAGI (reference sequence). There are 14 residues in the CDR3. The CDR3 sequence is CASLRSRGENEQFF. Written as DNA, the CDR3 is TGTGCCAGCCTGAGGAGCAGGGGCGAGAATGAGCAGTTCTTC.

The chain combines TRBV2 with TRBJ1-1; unclear D gene. In germline, CDR1 is SNHLY, CDR2 FYNNEI. Trimming removed 6 bases at V and 7 bases at J, with 15 bases between. The CDR3 extends over 13 amino acids. This CDR3 reads CASRWLAGIEAFF. Written as DNA, the CDR3 is TGTGCCAGCAGATGGTTGGCCGGGATTGAAGCTTTCTTT.

The CDR3 DNA reads TGCGCCAGCAGCTTGGAGACAGGGGGCGCTGGTGGCTACACCTTC. Encoded protein: CASSLETGGAGGYTF. This rearrangement joins TRBV5-1 to TRBJ1-2; 10 bases match TRBD1. The V gene end was trimmed by 0 bases and the J gene end by 7 bases; junction bases not matched to a gene: 6. Germline loops: CDR1 SGHRS, CDR2 YFSETQ. This CDR3 is 15 amino acids long. Full variable domain (rest looked up from reference TRBV5-1 and TRBJ1-2): KAGVTQTPRYLIKTRGQQVTLSCSPISGHRSVSWYQQTPGQGLQFLFEYFSETQRNKGNFPGRFSGRQFSNSRSEMNVSTLELGDSALYLCASSLETGGAGGYTFGSGTRLTVV.

The chain is built from TRBV2 and TRBJ2-3; 9 bases align to TRBD2. V lost 7 bases and J lost 1; bases outside the gene matches: 3. The CDR3 has 14 residues. Germline V gene sequence: CDR1 SNHLY, CDR2 FYNNEI. CDR3 nucleotides: TGTGCCAGCAAGGGCGGGGGGGGCACAGATACGCAGTATTTT. Translating gives CASKGGGGTDTQYF.

V usage is TRBV29-1 and J usage is TRBJ1-5, with 7 bases aligning to TRBD1. The CDR3 covers 16 residues. Germline assignment: CDR1 SQVTM and CDR2 ANQGSEA. V lost 5 bases and J lost 0; bases outside the gene matches: 10. The CDR3 region is CSVTTGDTYSNQPQHF. For the CDR3, the DNA is TGCAGCGTTACTACAGGGGACACGTATAGCAATCAGCCCCAGCATTTT.

CDR3 nucleotide sequence: TGCGCCAGCAGTCCCGGACAGCTTAATCAGCCCCAGCATTTT. Protein sequence: CASSPGQLNQPQHF. The chain links TRBV5-1 to TRBJ1-5; D is possibly TRBD1 (6 bases). Germline V CDR1 and CDR2: SGHRS, YFSETQ. Trimming left V 5 bases short and J 4 bases short, with 13 bases between. CDR3 length: 14 residues.

This sequence joins TRBV6-1 and TRBJ2-5, with TRBD1 matching 7 bases. In germline, CDR1 is MNHNS, CDR2 SASEGT. CDR3 length: 13 residues. J lost 7 bases, V lost 7 bases, and 9 bases had no gene match. The CDR3 DNA reads as TGTGCCAGCATCATGACAGGGTTCGGGACCCAGTACTTC. The encoded protein is CASIMTGFGTQYF.

The chain links TRBV5-1 to TRBJ1-1; 7 bases match TRBD1. Germline V CDR1 and CDR2: SGHRS, YFSETQ. The V gene end was trimmed by 3 bases and the J gene end by 1 base; junction bases not matched to a gene: 6. The CDR3 loop spans 15 amino acids. The chain's CDR3 is CASSSGGTANTEAFF. The CDR3 nucleotides are TGCGCCAGCAGCTCAGGAGGGACAGCGAACACTGAAGCTTTCTTT.

CDR3 protein: CASSFGQTQETQYF. The CDR3 DNA is TGTGCCAGCAGTTTCGGACAGACGCAAGAGACCCAGTACTTC. V and J are TRBV27 and TRBJ2-5; TRBD1 might be the D (6 bases). This CDR3 comprises 14 residues. Germline CDR1 and CDR2: MNHEY and SMNVEV (reference sequence). V was clipped by 3 bases and J by 2 bases, with 10 bases between them.

The chain employs TRBV6-5 and TRBJ1-3; 8 nucleotides line up with TRBD1. The CDR3 length is 14 residues. V shed 6 bases and J 2 bases; nucleotides not matched to a gene: 3. The V gene's germline CDR1 is MNHEY and CDR2 SVGAGI. CDR3 sequence (DNA): TGTGCCAGCAGCCCACAGGGGGCTGGAAACACCATATATTTT. Protein product: CASSPQGAGNTIYF.

This clone was observed once. This chain links TRBV15 with TRBJ1-4; TRBD1 agrees at 7 bases. The CDR3 spans 15 residues. Germline loops: CDR1 LNHNV, CDR2 YYDKDF (reference sequence). V lost 1 base and J lost 8; bases outside the gene matches: 7. CDR3 in amino acids: CATSRGGGAGEKLFF. The DNA for the CDR3 is TGTGCCACCAGCAGAGGAGGGGGCGCCGGGGAAAAACTGTTTTTT.

V is TRBV5-1 and J is TRBJ1-1; the match to TRBD1 covers 10 bases. There are 13 residues in the CDR3. V was clipped by 4 bases and J by 11 bases; unmatched bases: 8. Germline V CDR1 and CDR2: SGHRS, YFSETQ. CDR3 DNA: TGCGCCAGCAGCCCAGACAGGGGGCAGGTCGCTTTCTTT. Protein product: CASSPDRGQVAFF.

This chain connects TRBV2 to TRBJ2-7; 13 positions agree with TRBD2. This CDR3 has 14 amino acids. Per the germline V gene, CDR1 is SNHLY and CDR2 is FYNNEI. V lost 6 bases and J lost 4; bases outside the gene matches: 3. CDR3 DNA sequence: TGTGCCAGCAGGAAGACTAGCGGGGGGTACGAGCAGTACTTC. Its protein is CASRKTSGGYEQYF.

The chain employs TRBV29-1 and TRBJ1-1, with D unclear. Trimming stripped 1 base from V and 8 bases from J, with 17 bases between. This CDR3 has 14 amino acids. Per germline, CDR1 SQVTM and CDR2 ANQGSEA. The CDR3 bases are TGCAGCGTTGAAGGTCGATGGCCTTTTTACGAAGCTTTCTTT. This gives the protein CSVEGRWPFYEAFF.

This chain connects TRBV2 to TRBJ2-1, with D possibly TRBD1 on 5 matching bases. The germline V gene has CDR1 SNHLY and CDR2 FYNNEI. V dropped 7 bases and J dropped 7 bases, with 14 bases sitting between them. CDR3 size: 13 residues. CDR3 DNA sequence: TGTGCCAGCAAGGCAGGGTGGACAAATGAGCAGTTCTTC. Its translation is CASKAGWTNEQFF. Full variable domain (missing parts from reference TRBV2 and TRBJ2-1): EPEVTQTPSHQVTQMGQEVILRCVPISNHLYFYWYRQILGQKVEFLVSFYNNEISEKSEIFDDQFSVERPDGSNFTLKIRSTKLEDSAMYFCASKAGWTNEQFFGPGTRLTVL.

This clone was counted only a few times. The rearrangement uses TRBV5-1 and TRBJ2-3; TRBD1 matches 11 bases. V was pared by 4 bases and J by 6 bases, with 13 bases of the junction left unmatched. CDR1 is SGHRS and CDR2 is YFSETQ in the germline V gene. CDR3 size: 17 residues. CDR3: CASSPRGTGGGVDTQYF. The CDR3 nucleotides are TGCGCCAGCAGCCCACGAGGGACAGGGGGGGGAGTGGATACGCAGTATTTT.

This chain connects TRBV4-1 to TRBJ1-5; 10 bases are shared with TRBD1. The germline V gene encodes CDR1 MGHRA and CDR2 YSYEKL. Trimming removed 4 bases from V and 0 bases from J; junction bases left unmatched: 12. The CDR3 is made up of 19 amino acids. CDR3 bases: TGCGCCAGCAGCCCCCGGGACAGGGGACACCTTTATAGCAATCAGCCCCAGCATTTT. Translated, it gives CASSPRDRGHLYSNQPQHF.

The V gene is TRBV2, the J gene TRBJ1-3; D is undetermined. The V gene lost 7 bases and the J gene lost 0 bases, with 7 bases spanning the gap. Germline V gene lookup returns CDR1 SNHLY and CDR2 FYNNEI. The CDR3 loop spans 13 amino acids. CDR3 DNA: TGTGCCAGCAACGGGAACTCTGGAAACACCATATATTTT. It translates to CASNGNSGNTIYF.

The chain employs TRBV5-6 and TRBJ1-2, with 7 bases that match TRBD1. Germline trimming cut 4 bases from V and 6 bases from J; bases unmatched to any gene: 3. Per the germline V gene, CDR1 is SGHDT and CDR2 is YYEEEE. The CDR3 totals 12 residues. The CDR3 spells CASSQTGNGYTF. The CDR3 nucleotides are TGTGCCAGCAGCCAGACAGGGAATGGCTACACCTTC.

This clone was seen a single time. This chain connects TRBV11-1 to TRBJ2-7; no reliable D call. The V end was cut by 5 bases, the J end by 7 bases, with 18 bases between. CDR1 is SGHAT and CDR2 is FQDESV in the germline V gene (reference sequence). The CDR3 extends over 14 amino acids. The CDR3 DNA sequence: TGTGCCAGCAGCCCGCGACTCCAGAGAGTTGAGCAGTACTTC. Translated, it gives CASSPRLQRVEQYF.

The chain joins TRBV7-7 to TRBJ2-2; 9 bases line up with TRBD1. The germline CDR1 and CDR2 sequences are SSHAT and FNYEAQ (reference sequence). This CDR3 comprises 15 residues. In DNA form, the CDR3 reads TGTGCTAGCGGCAAAGACAGGGGGAAAACCGGGGAGCTGTTTTTT. It is translated as CASGKDRGKTGELFF.